A selection of T cell receptor beta chains follows, all from one sample in a study of cytomegalovirus exposure and HLA in healthy donors. Clones were sequenced by immunoSEQ multiplex PCR, and TCRdb holds only the in-frame ones, with some missing. The sample data list around 53,000 clones. Source material: PBMCs. Receptors originate from a man between 18 and 29 years old in good health and CMV-seropositive. The CDR3 runs from the conserved cysteine through the conserved F or W. The D gene is left open where the match is weak. Size is omitted from some rows. Given values are once, few, many or a class for expanded clones.

d_call: NA; v_call: TRBV9; clone_size: NA; j_call: TRBJ1-2; cdr3_aa: CASSANRQKNYGYTF; cdr3_nt: TGTGCCAGCAGCGCCAACCGACAGAAGAACTATGGCTACACCTTC
d_call: TRBD1; v_call: TRBV18; clone_size: medium-sized; j_call: TRBJ2-1; cdr3_aa: CASSPQDRVPNEQFF; cdr3_nt: TGTGCCAGCTCACCACAGGACAGGGTCCCCAATGAGCAGTTCTTC
d_call: NA; v_call: TRBV28; clone_size: NA; j_call: TRBJ1-3; cdr3_aa: CASSLVRGRRNTIYF; cdr3_nt: TGTGCCAGCAGTTTGGTCAGGGGTCGGAGAAACACCATATATTTT
d_call: NA; v_call: TRBV19; clone_size: NA; j_call: TRBJ1-2; cdr3_aa: CATRQIYGYTF; cdr3_nt: TGTGCCACGAGACAGATTTATGGCTACACCTTC
d_call: NA; v_call: TRBV7-9; clone_size: NA; j_call: TRBJ2-7; cdr3_aa: CASSPRVEEQYF; cdr3_nt: TGTGCCAGCAGCCCCCGGGTGGAAGAGCAGTACTTC
d_call: NA; v_call: TRBV7-3; clone_size: NA; j_call: TRBJ2-3; cdr3_aa: CASSLGPRGATDTQYF; cdr3_nt: TGTGCCAGCAGCTTAGGGCCCCGGGGAGCCACAGATACGCAGTATTTT
d_call: NA; v_call: TRBV7-9; clone_size: NA; j_call: TRBJ1-6; cdr3_aa: CASSPRARQDNSPLHF; cdr3_nt: TGTGCCAGCAGCCCTCGGGCGCGACAGGATAATTCACCCCTCCACTTT
d_call: NA; v_call: TRBV18; clone_size: NA; j_call: TRBJ2-7; cdr3_aa: CASSGDISYEQYF; cdr3_nt: TGTGCCAGCTCCGGGGACATCTCCTACGAGCAGTACTTC
d_call: TRBD1; v_call: TRBV6-5; clone_size: NA; j_call: TRBJ1-1; cdr3_aa: CASSYTGQGNTEAFF; cdr3_nt: TGTGCCAGCAGTTACACCGGACAGGGGAACACTGAAGCTTTCTTT
d_call: NA; v_call: TRBV7-9; clone_size: NA; j_call: TRBJ1-4; cdr3_aa: CASSFGGNEKLFF; cdr3_nt: TGTGCCAGCAGCTTCGGGGGGAATGAAAAACTGTTTTTT
d_call: TRBD2; v_call: TRBV18; clone_size: NA; j_call: TRBJ2-1; cdr3_aa: CASSLQTSGRTNEQFF; cdr3_nt: TGTGCCAGCTCACTCCAGACTAGCGGGAGGACCAATGAGCAGTTCTTC
d_call: TRBD1; v_call: TRBV30; clone_size: NA; j_call: TRBJ2-7; cdr3_aa: CAWSVWAGGSYEQYF; cdr3_nt: TGTGCCTGGAGTGTATGGGCAGGGGGCTCCTACGAGCAGTACTTC
d_call: NA; v_call: TRBV30; clone_size: NA; j_call: TRBJ2-1; cdr3_aa: CAWTARDWNNEQFF; cdr3_nt: TGTGCCTGGACGGCTAGGGACTGGAACAATGAGCAGTTCTTC
d_call: TRBD2; v_call: TRBV6-1; clone_size: NA; j_call: TRBJ2-1; cdr3_aa: CASSARPGLARSNEQFF; cdr3_nt: TGTGCCAGCAGTGCCCGACCGGGACTAGCGAGATCCAATGAGCAGTTCTTC
d_call: NA; v_call: TRBV18; clone_size: NA; j_call: TRBJ2-1; cdr3_aa: CASSPGAPYNEQFF; cdr3_nt: TGTGCCAGCTCACCAGGGGCCCCTTACAATGAGCAGTTCTTC
d_call: TRBD2; v_call: TRBV30; clone_size: NA; j_call: TRBJ2-7; cdr3_aa: CAWSFLAGGRDEQYF; cdr3_nt: TGTGCCTGGAGTTTCCTAGCGGGAGGGAGAGACGAGCAGTACTTC
d_call: TRBD2; v_call: TRBV15; clone_size: NA; j_call: TRBJ2-7; cdr3_aa: CATSREFGGRAGSYEQYF; cdr3_nt: TGTGCCACCAGCAGAGAGTTTGGGGGGAGGGCCGGATCCTACGAGCAGTACTTC
d_call: NA; v_call: TRBV11-2; clone_size: NA; j_call: TRBJ1-5; cdr3_aa: CASSLDWGPSNQPQHF; cdr3_nt: TGTGCCAGCAGCTTAGATTGGGGGCCCAGCAATCAGCCCCAGCATTTT
d_call: NA; v_call: TRBV7-8; clone_size: NA; j_call: TRBJ2-5; cdr3_aa: CASSLMVGAETQYF; cdr3_nt: TGTGCCAGCAGCTTAATGGTAGGAGCGGAGACCCAGTACTTC
d_call: NA; v_call: TRBV12-2; clone_size: NA; j_call: TRBJ1-5; cdr3_aa: CASRSLPRDRDQPQHF; cdr3_nt: TGTGCAAGTCGCTCCCTTCCCCGGGACAGGGATCAGCCCCAGCATTTT
d_call: NA; v_call: TRBV5-1; clone_size: NA; j_call: TRBJ2-7; cdr3_aa: CASSLSSYEQYF; cdr3_nt: TGCGCCAGCAGCCTAAGCTCCTACGAGCAGTACTTC
d_call: NA; v_call: TRBV18; clone_size: NA; j_call: TRBJ1-5; cdr3_aa: CASSPLGVGYQPQHF; cdr3_nt: TGTGCCAGCTCACCACTCGGGGTTGGTTATCAGCCCCAGCATTTT
d_call: NA; v_call: TRBV20-1; clone_size: NA; j_call: TRBJ1-2; cdr3_aa: CSARDFLSYTF; cdr3_nt: TGCAGTGCTAGAGATTTTCTTAGCTACACCTTC
d_call: TRBD1; v_call: TRBV6-6; clone_size: NA; j_call: TRBJ1-2; cdr3_aa: CASTRDRDGYTF; cdr3_nt: TGTGCCAGCACCCGGGACAGGGACGGCTACACCTTC
d_call: NA; v_call: TRBV7-2; clone_size: NA; j_call: TRBJ2-7; cdr3_aa: CASSSSYYEQYF; cdr3_nt: TGTGCCAGCAGCTCCTCTTACTACGAGCAGTACTTC
d_call: NA; v_call: TRBV9; clone_size: NA; j_call: TRBJ2-2; cdr3_aa: CASSVLAEPNTGELFF; cdr3_nt: TGTGCCAGCAGCGTATTAGCGGAGCCGAACACCGGGGAGCTGTTTTTT
d_call: NA; v_call: TRBV4-1; clone_size: NA; j_call: TRBJ1-5; cdr3_aa: CASSQGASGYQPQHF; cdr3_nt: TGCGCCAGCAGCCAAGGGGCGTCAGGGTATCAGCCCCAGCATTTT
d_call: NA; v_call: TRBV6-1; clone_size: NA; j_call: TRBJ2-5; cdr3_aa: CASSGQGGEETQYF; cdr3_nt: TGTGCCAGCAGTGGCCAGGGGGGTGAAGAGACCCAGTACTTC
d_call: TRBD2; v_call: TRBV19; clone_size: NA; j_call: TRBJ2-5; cdr3_aa: CASSSAGGPRETQYF; cdr3_nt: TGTGCCAGTAGTTCAGCGGGAGGACCAAGAGAGACCCAGTACTTC
d_call: NA; v_call: TRBV12-5; clone_size: NA; j_call: TRBJ1-5; cdr3_aa: CASGLVLPGYNQPQHF; cdr3_nt: TGTGCTAGTGGTTTGGTACTTCCAGGGTACAATCAGCCCCAGCATTTT
d_call: TRBD1; v_call: TRBV9; clone_size: NA; j_call: TRBJ1-1; cdr3_aa: CASSPYRGTEAFF; cdr3_nt: TGTGCCAGCAGCCCTTACAGGGGAACTGAAGCTTTCTTT
d_call: TRBD1; v_call: TRBV30; clone_size: NA; j_call: TRBJ1-2; cdr3_aa: CAWKRQGAGGGYTF; cdr3_nt: TGTGCCTGGAAGAGACAGGGGGCTGGGGGCGGCTACACCTTC
d_call: TRBD1; v_call: TRBV5-1; clone_size: NA; j_call: TRBJ1-3; cdr3_aa: CASSLEGQAGNTIYF; cdr3_nt: TGCGCCAGCAGCTTGGAGGGACAGGCTGGAAACACCATATATTTT
d_call: NA; v_call: TRBV6-1; clone_size: NA; j_call: TRBJ2-7; cdr3_aa: CASSDMGPGPYEQYF; cdr3_nt: TGTGCCAGCAGTGATATGGGTCCAGGGCCATACGAGCAGTACTTC
d_call: NA; v_call: TRBV29-1; clone_size: NA; j_call: TRBJ2-3; cdr3_aa: CSVDRRDQLDTQYF; cdr3_nt: TGCAGCGTTGATAGGAGAGACCAACTAGATACGCAGTATTTT
d_call: TRBD2; v_call: TRBV11-3; clone_size: NA; j_call: TRBJ2-3; cdr3_aa: CASSLTSGSNTQYF; cdr3_nt: TGTGCCAGCAGCTTGACTAGCGGGAGTAATACGCAGTATTTT
d_call: TRBD1; v_call: TRBV5-1; clone_size: NA; j_call: TRBJ1-3; cdr3_aa: CASSSQGVAELSGNTIYF; cdr3_nt: TGCGCCAGCAGCTCCCAGGGGGTCGCCGAACTTTCTGGAAACACCATATATTTT
d_call: NA; v_call: TRBV6-5; clone_size: NA; j_call: TRBJ1-2; cdr3_aa: CASSTTDSLNYGYTF; cdr3_nt: TGTGCCAGCAGCACTACGGACAGTTTAAACTATGGCTACACCTTC
d_call: TRBD2; v_call: TRBV19; clone_size: NA; j_call: TRBJ2-1; cdr3_aa: CASSIVRLAGGSSYNEQFF; cdr3_nt: TGTGCCAGTAGTATAGTCAGGCTAGCGGGAGGTAGCTCCTACAATGAGCAGTTCTTC
d_call: NA; v_call: TRBV19; clone_size: NA; j_call: TRBJ1-1; cdr3_aa: CASNDRFNTEAFF; cdr3_nt: TGTGCCAGTAACGACAGATTCAACACTGAAGCTTTCTTT
d_call: NA; v_call: TRBV15; clone_size: NA; j_call: TRBJ2-5; cdr3_aa: CATSREEGTQYF; cdr3_nt: TGTGCCACCAGCAGGGAGGAGGGGACCCAGTACTTC
d_call: TRBD1; v_call: TRBV6-6; clone_size: NA; j_call: TRBJ1-1; cdr3_aa: CASSYPGQGEGTEAFF; cdr3_nt: TGTGCCAGCAGTTATCCCGGACAGGGGGAAGGAACTGAAGCTTTCTTT
d_call: NA; v_call: TRBV9; clone_size: NA; j_call: TRBJ2-3; cdr3_aa: CASSVEVVRGGGDTQYF; cdr3_nt: TGTGCCAGCAGCGTAGAGGTCGTCCGCGGAGGAGGAGATACGCAGTATTTT
d_call: TRBD1; v_call: TRBV6-1; clone_size: NA; j_call: TRBJ1-6; cdr3_aa: CASSEAKGGRGNSPLHF; cdr3_nt: TGTGCCAGCAGTGAAGCGAAGGGAGGCAGGGGGAACTCACCCCTCCACTTT
d_call: TRBD2; v_call: TRBV28; clone_size: NA; j_call: TRBJ2-7; cdr3_aa: CASSLLSSGATYEQYF; cdr3_nt: TGTGCCAGCAGTCTCCTTTCTAGCGGGGCTACCTACGAGCAGTACTTC